This entry concerns a single T cell receptor (beta chain). In the original workflow: Estimated nucleated cell counts came from reference gene primer amplification. The protocol was immunoSEQ multiplex PCR, while the TCRdb copy is restricted to in-frame clones and leaves out a portion. The V and J calls and the clone size are those of that table, but D and trimming were determined from the DNA. The sample shows over 95,000 clones, roughly 85% of them seen only once. The sample comes from a study of blood T cell repertoires in COVID-19. Study background: PBMCs, B-cell-depleted T cells, or T cells were the source of the cDNA or gDNA that made up the material.

V gave up 4 bases and J gave up 3 bases, with 16 bases separating them. Germline CDR1 is KGHDR and CDR2 is SFDVKD. This CDR3 region has 16 residues. This chain joins TRBV24-1 and TRBJ2-3; D perhaps matches TRBD2 (6 bases). The receptor's source is a human donor in a cohort sampled during active COVID-19. The sample consisted of peripheral blood. The chain's CDR3 is CATSDKRWGVTDTQYF. Written as DNA, the CDR3 is TGTGCCACCAGTGACAAAAGGTGGGGGGTGACAGATACGCAGTATTTT.